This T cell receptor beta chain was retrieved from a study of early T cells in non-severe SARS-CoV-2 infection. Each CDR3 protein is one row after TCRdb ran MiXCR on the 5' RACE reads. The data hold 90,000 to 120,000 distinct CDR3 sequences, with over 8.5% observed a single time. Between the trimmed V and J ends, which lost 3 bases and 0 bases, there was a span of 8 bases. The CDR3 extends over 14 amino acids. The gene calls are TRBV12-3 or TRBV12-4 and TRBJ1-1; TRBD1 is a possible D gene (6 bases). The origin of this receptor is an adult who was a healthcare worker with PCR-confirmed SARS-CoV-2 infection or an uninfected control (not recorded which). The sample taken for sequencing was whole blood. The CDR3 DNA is TGTGCCAGCAGTTTCAGGGGCCTGAACACTGAAGCTTTCTTT. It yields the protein CASSFRGLNTEAFF.